What follows are 20 T cell receptor beta chains derived from one specimen sequenced in a study of blood T cell repertoires in COVID-19. The protocol was immunoSEQ multiplex PCR, while the TCRdb copy is restricted to in-frame clones and leaves out a portion. There are about 170,000 clones in the sample; roughly 83% occur only once, and roughly 9.2% lies in the top ten. The sample was peripheral blood. The receptors were sampled from an elderly woman with active or convalescent COVID-19.

Only one count was recorded for this clone. This sequence joins TRBV7-2 and TRBJ1-2; D possibly corresponds to TRBD1 (6 bases). Germline lookup yields CDR1 SGHTA and CDR2 FQGNSA. Deletions cut 5 bases from V and 10 bases from J, with 23 bases between. The CDR3 loop spans 15 amino acids. The CDR3 bases are TGTGCCAGCAGCCCCCGACAGGTTCTCTCTATGGTCTACACCTTC. As protein: CASSPRQVLSMVYTF. The full variable domain, its missing parts supplied by reference TRBV7-2 and TRBJ1-2, is GAGVSQSPSNKVTEKGKDVELRCDPISGHTALYWYRQSLGQGLEFLIYFQGNSAPDKSGLPSDRFSAERTGGSVSTLTIQRTQQEDSAVYLCASSPRQVLSMVYTFGSGTRLTVV.

The V and J genes are TRBV29-1 and TRBJ2-2; 8 bases are a match to TRBD1. Germline CDR1 reads SQVTM; CDR2 reads ANQGSEA. The trim removed 5 bases at V and 6 bases at J, leaving 8 bases unmatched. The CDR3 covers 14 residues. In nucleotides, the CDR3 is TGCAGCGTTACGCAGGGGGCGAAGGCCGGGGAGCTGTTTTTT. Its translation: CSVTQGAKAGELFF.

The chain links TRBV6-5 to TRBJ1-5; D gene uncertain. The CDR3 sequence is 13 residues long. V dropped 2 bases and J dropped 5 bases, with 7 bases sitting between them. The germline V gene encodes CDR1 MNHEY and CDR2 SVGAGI. CDR3 sequence: CASSYGRHQPQHF. The CDR3 nucleotides read TGTGCCAGCAGTTACGGGCGCCATCAGCCCCAGCATTTT.

This clone occurred a few times. The chain employs TRBV4-2 and TRBJ1-2; D is perhaps TRBD1 (6 bases). CDR1 and CDR2 (germline): LGHNA, YNFKEQ. Trimming cost V 0 bases and J 5 bases, with 13 bases left between them. The CDR3 consists of 15 residues. In DNA, the CDR3 is TGTGCCAGCAGCCAAGACCGGGGCAGGGGATATGGCTACACCTTC. Protein: CASSQDRGRGYGYTF.

The rearrangement joins TRBV27 to TRBJ2-7; D is perhaps TRBD1 (6 bases). This CDR3 has 14 residues. The germline V and J ends were trimmed by 5 bases and 1 base, with 12 bases remaining between them. Germline CDR1 reads MNHEY; CDR2 reads SMNVEV (reference sequence). As DNA, the CDR3 is TGTGCCAGCAGTGACCCGGGACAATCCTACGAGCAGTACTTC. Translated: CASSDPGQSYEQYF.

This clone has only one observation. The chain combines TRBV27 with TRBJ1-5, with unresolved D. The germline gives CDR1 MNHEY, CDR2 SMNVEV (reference sequence). V lost 2 bases, J lost 6 bases, and 8 bases lay in between. CDR3 length equals 13 residues. The CDR3 coding sequence is TGTGCCAGCAGTTTAGCCAGATTTCAGCCCCAGCATTTT. Protein sequence: CASSLARFQPQHF.

The chain recombines TRBV6-6 with TRBJ1-2; TRBD1 might be the D (5 bases). Trimming left V 1 base short and J 5 bases short, with 14 bases between. CDR1 is MNHNY, CDR2 SVGAGI, per germline (reference sequence). The CDR3 loop spans 15 amino acids. The CDR3 region has the DNA TGTGCCAGCAGTTACTTGGTGCAGGGTCGGTATGGCTACACCTTC. This sequence encodes CASSYLVQGRYGYTF.

This chain joins TRBV6-5 and TRBJ2-2, with TRBD1 matching over 7 bases. Germline CDR1 reads MNHEY; CDR2 reads SVGAGI. CDR3 length: 13 residues. V was pared by 6 bases and J by 4 bases, with 2 bases of the junction left unmatched. The chain's CDR3 is CASRNRGTGELFF. CDR3 sequence (DNA): TGTGCCAGCAGGAACAGGGGCACCGGGGAGCTGTTTTTT.

The genes are TRBV3-1 (or the pseudogene TRBV3-2) and TRBJ1-5; 7 positions agree with TRBD1. Germline-derived CDR1 and CDR2 are LGHDT and YNNKEL (reference sequence). The CDR3 runs to 15 residues. V was clipped by 4 bases and J by 2 bases; unmatched bases: 5. This chain's CDR3 is CASSPNTGGNQPQHF. The CDR3 bases are TGTGCCAGCAGCCCCAATACAGGGGGCAATCAGCCCCAGCATTTT.

The V call is TRBV4-3, the J call TRBJ1-2, with a possible D match to TRBD1 (5 bases). CDR1 and CDR2 from the germline V gene are LGHNA and YSLEER. This CDR3 region has 12 residues. V lost 0 bases, J lost 6 bases, and 5 bases lay in between. The CDR3 loop reads CASSQEGDGYTF. Written as DNA, the CDR3 is TGCGCCAGCAGCCAAGAAGGGGATGGCTACACCTTC.

V and J are TRBV4-2 and TRBJ2-7, with 7 bases fitting TRBD2. Germline V gene lookup returns CDR1 LGHNA and CDR2 YNFKEQ. The CDR3 sequence is 13 residues long. The V and J ends lost 8 bases and 5 bases, in that order; junction bases with no gene match: 9. Written as DNA, the CDR3 is TGTGCCAGCGGGCCGAGGACTAGGGACGAGCAGTACTTC. Protein product: CASGPRTRDEQYF.

The genes are TRBV9 and TRBJ1-3; 8 nucleotides align to TRBD1. The CDR3 sequence is 15 residues long. V was pared by 4 bases and J by 2 bases, with 5 bases of the junction left unmatched. CDR1 and CDR2 (germline): SGDLS, YYNGEE. This CDR3 is CASSSSGGPGNTIYF. CDR3 DNA: TGTGCCAGCAGCAGTTCAGGGGGCCCTGGAAACACCATATATTTT.

This clone turned up a few times. The chain recombines TRBV7-6 with TRBJ2-1, with 10 bases that match TRBD2. The CDR3 runs to 16 residues. The V segment lost 1 base and the J segment 4 bases; nucleotides outside the gene matches: 4. Per germline, CDR1 SGHVS and CDR2 FNYEAQ. The CDR3 reads CASSLVVAGGYNEQFF. CDR3 in DNA: TGTGCCAGCAGCTTAGTGGTAGCGGGGGGATACAATGAGCAGTTCTTC.

The V call is TRBV19, the J call TRBJ2-1; D gene unclear. Trimming removed 5 bases from V and 0 bases from J, with 8 bases in between. Looked up from germline, CDR1 is LNHDA and CDR2 is SQIVND (reference sequence). CDR3 size: 14 residues. CDR3 sequence: CASSGRFSYNEQFF. The DNA of the CDR3 is TGTGCCAGTAGTGGCCGATTCTCCTACAATGAGCAGTTCTTC.

V gene TRBV3-1 (or the pseudogene TRBV3-2) combines with J gene TRBJ2-2, with D perhaps TRBD1 (6 bases). Germline V lookup: CDR1 LGHDT, CDR2 YNNKEL (reference sequence). This CDR3 spans 14 amino acids. The V end lost 4 bases, the J end lost 8 bases, and 14 bases lay between the germline ends. CDR3 protein: CASSPLQGSGELFF. The CDR3 DNA follows: TGTGCCAGCAGCCCCTTACAGGGCTCGGGGGAGCTGTTTTTT.

V gene TRBV3-1 (or the pseudogene TRBV3-2) combines with J gene TRBJ1-2; D possibly corresponds to TRBD1 (6 bases). The CDR3 extends over 15 amino acids. The V gene lost 0 bases and the J gene lost 4 bases, with 12 bases spanning the gap. Germline lookup yields CDR1 LGHDT and CDR2 YNNKEL (reference sequence). The CDR3 coding sequence is TGTGCCAGCAGCCAAGATAATGGCAGGGGCTATGGCTACACCTTC. This sequence encodes CASSQDNGRGYGYTF.

In this sample, this clone turned up once. This sequence joins TRBV19 and TRBJ1-2; a possible D gene is TRBD1 (6 bases). Between the trimmed V and J ends, which lost 7 bases and 7 bases, there was a span of 16 bases. Germline CDR1 and CDR2: LNHDA and SQIVND (reference sequence). This CDR3 contains 13 residues. The CDR3 DNA reads as TGTGCCAGTACTCCATTCCAGGGGTCTGGCTACACCTTC. The encoded protein is CASTPFQGSGYTF.

The chain links TRBV27 to TRBJ2-4; 8 nucleotides line up with TRBD2. CDR1 MNHEY and CDR2 SMNVEV come from the germline V gene (reference sequence). CDR3 length equals 16 residues. J lost 0 bases, V lost 3 bases, and 4 bases had no gene match. DNA of the CDR3: TGTGCCAGCAGTTTCCGCGGGGGGTTAGCCAAAAACATTCAGTACTTC. The encoded protein is CASSFRGGLAKNIQYF.

The V gene is TRBV6-5, the J gene TRBJ2-2; D is unclear. Germline CDR1 reads MNHEY; CDR2 reads SVGAGI. This CDR3 has 12 amino acids. Between the trimmed V and J ends, which lost 8 bases and 4 bases, there was a span of 8 bases. The CDR3 bases are TGTGCCAGCTCAGCGAGCACCGGGGAGCTGTTTTTT. Protein sequence: CASSASTGELFF.

The V and J genes are TRBV10-3 and TRBJ2-5, with D possibly matching TRBD1 (5 bases). Trimming took 0 bases from V and 5 from J, leaving 13 bases between them. CDR1 and CDR2 (germline): ENHRY, SYGVKD. The CDR3 runs to 15 residues. The CDR3 region has the DNA TGTGCCATCAGTGAGTCGCGGCAGGGATTCGAGACCCAGTACTTC. Translation: CAISESRQGFETQYF.